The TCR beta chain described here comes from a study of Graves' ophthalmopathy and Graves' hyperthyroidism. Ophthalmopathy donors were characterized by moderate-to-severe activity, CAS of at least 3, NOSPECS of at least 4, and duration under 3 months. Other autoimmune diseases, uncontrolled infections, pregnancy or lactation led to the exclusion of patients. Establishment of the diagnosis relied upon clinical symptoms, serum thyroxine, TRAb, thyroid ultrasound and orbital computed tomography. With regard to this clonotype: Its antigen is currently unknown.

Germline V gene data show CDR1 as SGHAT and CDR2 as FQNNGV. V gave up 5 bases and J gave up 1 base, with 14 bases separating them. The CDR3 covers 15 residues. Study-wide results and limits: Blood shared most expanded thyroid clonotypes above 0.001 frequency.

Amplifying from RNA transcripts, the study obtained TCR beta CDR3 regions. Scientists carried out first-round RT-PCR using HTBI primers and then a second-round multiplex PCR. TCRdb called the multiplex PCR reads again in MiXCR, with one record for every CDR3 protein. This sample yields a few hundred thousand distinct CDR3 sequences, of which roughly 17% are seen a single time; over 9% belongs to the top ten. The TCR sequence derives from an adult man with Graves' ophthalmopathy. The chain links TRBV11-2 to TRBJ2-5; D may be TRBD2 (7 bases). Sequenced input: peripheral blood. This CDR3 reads CASSRAGHLQETQYF. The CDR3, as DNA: TGTGCCAGCAGCAGAGCGGGACACCTCCAAGAGACCCAGTACTTC.